This T cell receptor (beta chain) was sequenced for a study of STAT5B mutations in CD4+ large granular lymphocyte leukemia. Regarding the study as a whole: Patient CD4-sorted repertoires stayed more clonal than healthy ones after leukemic-clone removal.

With regard to this clone: Antigen: not known.

This CDR3 is 17 amino acids long. Trimming left V 3 bases short and J 3 bases short, with 21 bases between. Germline CDR1 and CDR2: LNHDA and SQIVND (reference sequence). Data came from immunoSEQ multiplex PCR; TCRdb stores just in-frame clones and leaves some out. Of about 46,000 clones in the sample, around 81% were seen once. This chain connects TRBV19 to TRBJ2-7, with D possibly called TRBD1 or TRBD2 (5 bases each). The source material was CD4+ T cells from blood buffy coats. This TCR was recovered from a human donor in good health. As DNA, the CDR3 is TGTGCCAGTAGTATGTCCGGGCCGGGACCCACCAGCTACGAGCAGTACTTC. This encodes CASSMSGPGPTSYEQYF. The full variable domain, its missing parts supplied by reference TRBV19 and TRBJ2-7, is DGGITQSPKYLFRKEGQNVTLSCEQNLNHDAMYWYRQDPGQGLRLIYYSQIVNDFQKGDIAEGYSVSREKKESFPLTVTSAQKNPTAFYLCASSMSGPGPTSYEQYFGPGTRLTVT.